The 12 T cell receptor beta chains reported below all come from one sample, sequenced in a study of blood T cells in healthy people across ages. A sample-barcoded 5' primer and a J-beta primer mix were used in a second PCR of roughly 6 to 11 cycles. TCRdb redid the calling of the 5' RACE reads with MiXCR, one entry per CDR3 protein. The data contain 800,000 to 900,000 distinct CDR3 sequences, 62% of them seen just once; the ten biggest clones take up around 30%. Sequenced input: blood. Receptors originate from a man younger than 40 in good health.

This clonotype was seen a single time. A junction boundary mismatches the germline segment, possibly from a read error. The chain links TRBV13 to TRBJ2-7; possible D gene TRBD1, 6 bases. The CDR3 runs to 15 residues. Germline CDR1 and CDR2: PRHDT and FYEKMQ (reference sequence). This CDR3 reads CVSSFAGTPSYEQYF. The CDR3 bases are TGTGTCAGCAGCTTTGCCGGGACACCCTCCTACGAGCAGTACTTC.

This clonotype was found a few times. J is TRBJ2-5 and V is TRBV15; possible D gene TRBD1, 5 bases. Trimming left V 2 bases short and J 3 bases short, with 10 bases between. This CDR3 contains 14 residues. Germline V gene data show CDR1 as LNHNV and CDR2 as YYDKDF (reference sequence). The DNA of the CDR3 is TGTGCCACCAGCAGACTGGAAGGGGAAGAGACCCAGTACTTC. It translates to CATSRLEGEETQYF.

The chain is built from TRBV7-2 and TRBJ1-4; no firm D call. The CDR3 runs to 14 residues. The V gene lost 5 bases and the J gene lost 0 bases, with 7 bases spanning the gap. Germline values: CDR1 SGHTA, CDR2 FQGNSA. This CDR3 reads CASSPVATNEKLFF. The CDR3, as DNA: TGTGCCAGCAGCCCCGTAGCAACTAATGAAAAACTGTTTTTT.

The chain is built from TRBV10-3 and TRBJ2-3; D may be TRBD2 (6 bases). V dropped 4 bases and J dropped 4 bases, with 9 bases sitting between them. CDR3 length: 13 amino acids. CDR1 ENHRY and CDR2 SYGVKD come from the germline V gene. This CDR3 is CAISGGEADTQYF. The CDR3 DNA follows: TGTGCCATCAGTGGAGGGGAGGCAGATACGCAGTATTTT.

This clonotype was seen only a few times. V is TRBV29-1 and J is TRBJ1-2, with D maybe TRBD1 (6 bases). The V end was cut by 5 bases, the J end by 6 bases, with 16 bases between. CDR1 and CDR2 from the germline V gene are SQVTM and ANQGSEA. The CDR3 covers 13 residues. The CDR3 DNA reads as TGCAGCGTTAGGCCAGGGGAGCCGGATGGCTACACCTTC. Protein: CSVRPGEPDGYTF.

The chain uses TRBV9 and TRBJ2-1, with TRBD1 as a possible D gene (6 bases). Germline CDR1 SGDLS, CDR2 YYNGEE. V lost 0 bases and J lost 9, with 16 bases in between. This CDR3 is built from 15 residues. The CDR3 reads CASSVAIGGAGEQFF. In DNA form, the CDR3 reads TGTGCCAGCAGCGTAGCTATAGGGGGAGCAGGTGAGCAGTTCTTC. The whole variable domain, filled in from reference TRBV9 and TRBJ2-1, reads DSGVTQTPKHLITATGQRVTLRCSPRSGDLSVYWYQQSLDQGLQFLIQYYNGEERAKGNILERFSAQQFPDLHSELNLSSLELGDSALYFCASSVAIGGAGEQFFGPGTRLTVL.

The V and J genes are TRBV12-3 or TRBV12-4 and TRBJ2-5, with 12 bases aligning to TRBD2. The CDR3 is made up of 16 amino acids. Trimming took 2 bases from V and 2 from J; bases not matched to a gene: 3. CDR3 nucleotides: TGTGCCAGCAGTTTATCCCTAGCGGGGGGGCAAGAGACCCAGTACTTC. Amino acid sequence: CASSLSLAGGQETQYF.

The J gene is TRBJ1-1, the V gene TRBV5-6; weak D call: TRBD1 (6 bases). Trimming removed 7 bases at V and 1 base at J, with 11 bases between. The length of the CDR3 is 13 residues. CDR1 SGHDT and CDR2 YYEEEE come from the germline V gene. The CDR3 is CASGRTENTEAFF. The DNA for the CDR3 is TGTGCCAGCGGACGGACAGAGAACACTGAAGCTTTCTTT.

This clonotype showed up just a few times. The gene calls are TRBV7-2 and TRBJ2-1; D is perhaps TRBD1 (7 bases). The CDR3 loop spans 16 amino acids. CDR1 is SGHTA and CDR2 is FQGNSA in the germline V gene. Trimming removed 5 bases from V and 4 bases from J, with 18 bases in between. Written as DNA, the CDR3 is TGTGCCAGCAGCCTCCAGGGGGGACAGCCATACAATGAGCAGTTCTTC. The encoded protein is CASSLQGGQPYNEQFF.

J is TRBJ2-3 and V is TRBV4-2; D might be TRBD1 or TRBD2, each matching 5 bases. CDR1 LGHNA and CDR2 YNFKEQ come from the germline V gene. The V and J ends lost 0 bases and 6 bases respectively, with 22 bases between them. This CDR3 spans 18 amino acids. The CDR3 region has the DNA TGTGCCAGCAGCCAAGAGGGGGAAGGCGAAGGCTCCGTGGATACGCAGTATTTT. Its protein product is CASSQEGEGEGSVDTQYF.

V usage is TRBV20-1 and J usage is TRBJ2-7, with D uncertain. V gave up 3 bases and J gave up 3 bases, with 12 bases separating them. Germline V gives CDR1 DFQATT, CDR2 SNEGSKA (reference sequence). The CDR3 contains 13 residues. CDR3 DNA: TGCAGTGCTAGGGCGCCTAGTTACTACGAGCAGTACTTC. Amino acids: CSARAPSYYEQYF.

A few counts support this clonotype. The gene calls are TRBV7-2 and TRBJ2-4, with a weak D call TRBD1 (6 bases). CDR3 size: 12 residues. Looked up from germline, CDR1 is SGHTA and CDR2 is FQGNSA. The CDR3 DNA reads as TGTGCTTCATCAGGGGACCCCAACATTCAGTACTTC. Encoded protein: CASSGDPNIQYF.